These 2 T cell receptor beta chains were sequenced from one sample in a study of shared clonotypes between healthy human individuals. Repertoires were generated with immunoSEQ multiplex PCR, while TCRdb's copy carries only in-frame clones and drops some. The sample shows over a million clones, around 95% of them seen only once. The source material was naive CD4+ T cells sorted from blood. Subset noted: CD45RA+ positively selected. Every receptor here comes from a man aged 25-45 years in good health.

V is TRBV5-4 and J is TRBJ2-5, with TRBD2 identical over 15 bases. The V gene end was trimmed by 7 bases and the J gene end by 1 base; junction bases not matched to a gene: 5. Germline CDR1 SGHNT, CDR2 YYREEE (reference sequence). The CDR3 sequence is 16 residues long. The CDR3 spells CASGTSGRQGQETQYF. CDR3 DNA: TGTGCCAGCGGGACTAGCGGGAGGCAGGGCCAAGAGACCCAGTACTTC.

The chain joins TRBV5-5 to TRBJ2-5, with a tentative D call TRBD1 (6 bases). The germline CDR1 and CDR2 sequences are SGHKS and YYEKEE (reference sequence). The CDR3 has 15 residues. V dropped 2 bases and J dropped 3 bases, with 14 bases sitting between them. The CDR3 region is CASSLPTGLEETQYF. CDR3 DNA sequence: TGTGCCAGCAGCTTACCCACAGGGTTAGAAGAGACCCAGTACTTC.